Shown below are 15 T cell receptor beta chains from a single sample sequenced in a study of T cell repertoires in cytomegalovirus infection. TCRdb re-derived calls from the reads in MiXCR, one entry per CDR3 protein. The data show some 250,000 distinct CDR3 sequences, over 8% seen once. Sequenced sample: PBMCs. The receptors come from a human donor in good health (CMV status not recorded). Some clones in this sample may be carry-over from other donors' samples.

J is TRBJ2-3 and V is TRBV7-2; a weak D match, TRBD2 (6 bases). The germline gives CDR1 SGHTA, CDR2 FQGNSA. The length of the CDR3 is 14 residues. V lost 5 bases, J lost 5 bases, and 14 bases lay in between. This CDR3 is CASSPPGVRDTQYF. The CDR3, as DNA: TGTGCCAGCAGCCCCCCGGGGGTAAGAGATACGCAGTATTTT.

The rearrangement joins TRBV12-3 or TRBV12-4 to TRBJ2-1; D is unresolved. The CDR3 has 15 amino acids. Deletions cut 4 bases from V and 9 bases from J, with 19 bases between. In DNA form, the CDR3 reads TGTGCCAGCAGTTCCCTCTGGACCGCCAAGGGTGAGCAGTTCTTC. Its protein product is CASSSLWTAKGEQFF.

This clonotype showed up just a few times. The chain joins TRBV4-2 to TRBJ2-1; 8 positions agree with TRBD2. The V segment lost 1 base and the J segment 0 bases; nucleotides outside the gene matches: 5. The V gene's germline CDR1 is LGHNA and CDR2 YNFKEQ. The CDR3 consists of 17 residues. CDR3 amino acids: CASSQGFGTSSYNEQFF. The CDR3, as DNA: TGTGCCAGCAGCCAAGGATTCGGGACTAGCTCCTACAATGAGCAGTTCTTC.

V and J are TRBV11-2 and TRBJ2-3, with TRBD1 matching 8 bases. After removal of 8 bases from V and 1 base from J, the junction contained 17 bases not matched to a gene. Germline V gene sequence: CDR1 SGHAT, CDR2 FQNNGV. This CDR3 region has 18 residues. This chain's CDR3 is CASQGGQAGSVGTDTQYF. CDR3 coding DNA: TGTGCCAGCCAAGGGGGACAGGCGGGCTCCGTTGGCACAGATACGCAGTATTTT.

About this clonotype itself: A much more abundant neighbour one base away suggests this may be a read error. The chain combines TRBV7-2 with TRBJ2-5, with TRBD2 identical over 12 bases. CDR1 and CDR2 (germline): SGHTA, FQGNSA. The junction had 5 bases not matched to a gene; V was cut back by 4 bases and J by 5 bases. The length of the CDR3 is 15 residues. The CDR3 DNA is TGTGCCAGCAGCTCAGCTAGCGGGAGGGATGAGACCCAGTACTTC. Its translation is CASSSASGRDETQYF.

The chain is built from TRBV3-1 and TRBJ1-2, with D maybe TRBD1 (5 bases). Germline-derived CDR1 and CDR2 are LGHDT and YNNKEL (reference sequence). V was clipped by 3 bases and J by 0 bases, with 14 bases between them. The CDR3 loop spans 16 amino acids. The CDR3 spells CASSQRDPRANYGYTF. DNA for the CDR3: TGTGCCAGCAGCCAGAGGGACCCCCGTGCTAACTATGGCTACACCTTC.

This clonotype has a count of ten or more. The gene calls are TRBV7-6 and TRBJ2-7, with D unclear. CDR1 is SGHVS and CDR2 is FNYEAQ in the germline V gene. Between the trimmed V and J ends, which lost 1 base and 3 bases, there was a span of 7 bases. CDR3 length equals 13 residues. CDR3 DNA: TGTGCCAGCAGCTTAGACAGCCTCTACGAGCAGTACTTC. Protein product: CASSLDSLYEQYF. The whole variable domain, filled in from reference TRBV7-6 and TRBJ2-7, reads GAGVSQSPRYKVTKRGQDVALRCDPISGHVSLYWYRQALGQGPEFLTYFNYEAQQDKSGLPNDRFSAERPEGSISTLTIQRTEQRDSAMYRCASSLDSLYEQYFGPGTRLTVT.

This clonotype was seen repeatedly, ten times or more. The V and J genes are TRBV7-9 and TRBJ2-7; TRBD2 is a possible D gene (6 bases). V was shortened by 8 bases and J by 5 bases, with 16 bases between the two germline ends. Germline lookup yields CDR1 SEHNR and CDR2 FQNEAQ (reference sequence). This CDR3 has 13 residues. Written as DNA, the CDR3 is TGTGCCAGCTCACTCCGGGGCGGGGACGAGCAGTACTTC. It codes for CASSLRGGDEQYF. Full variable domain (missing parts from reference TRBV7-9 and TRBJ2-7): DTGVSQNPRHKITKRGQNVTFRCDPISEHNRLYWYRQTLGQGPEFLTYFQNEAQLEKSRLLSDRFSAERPKGSFSTLEIQRTEQGDSAMYLCASSLRGGDEQYFGPGTRLTVT.

Ten or more counts support this clonotype. The CDR3 region is CSARGGTSNSPLHF. The CDR3 nucleotides are TGCAGTGCTAGAGGCGGGACTTCTAATTCACCCCTCCACTTT. The chain links TRBV20-1 to TRBJ1-6; TRBD1 might be the D (5 bases). The length of the CDR3 is 14 residues. Trimming cost V 1 base and J 6 bases, with 10 bases left between them. Germline V gene data show CDR1 as DFQATT and CDR2 as SNEGSKA (reference sequence).

This clonotype showed up many times. V is TRBV7-2 and J is TRBJ2-7; TRBD2 is a possible D gene (6 bases). This CDR3 has 15 amino acids. The V gene's germline CDR1 is SGHTA and CDR2 FQGNSA. V gave up 2 bases and J gave up 3 bases, with 14 bases separating them. CDR3 coding DNA: TGTGCCAGCAGCTTAATGGTAGCGGTGCTCTACGAGCAGTACTTC. It encodes CASSLMVAVLYEQYF. The variable domain in full, completed from reference TRBV7-2 and TRBJ2-7, reads GAGVSQSPSNKVTEKGKDVELRCDPISGHTALYWYRQSLGQGLEFLIYFQGNSAPDKSGLPSDRFSAERTGGSVSTLTIQRTQQEDSAVYLCASSLMVAVLYEQYFGPGTRLTVT.

This clonotype was detected a few times. The chain uses TRBV7-2 and TRBJ2-4; 9 nucleotides line up with TRBD2. The germline CDR1 and CDR2 sequences are SGHTA and FQGNSA. J gave up 1 base and V 0 bases, and 13 bases lay outside the gene matches. The CDR3 consists of 20 residues. Here the CDR3 reads CASSLAGAGGPREAKNIQYF. For the CDR3, the DNA is TGTGCCAGCAGCTTAGCGGGTGCGGGAGGGCCCAGAGAGGCCAAAAACATTCAGTACTTC.

This clonotype was counted a few times. The J gene is TRBJ2-1, the V gene TRBV30; D unclear. The germline V and J ends were trimmed by 3 bases and 8 bases, with 8 bases remaining between them. There are 11 residues in the CDR3. The germline gives CDR1 GTSNPN, CDR2 SVGIG (reference sequence). The CDR3 region has the DNA TGTGCCTGGAGGGCCTGGGATGAGCAGTTCTTC. Amino acids: CAWRAWDEQFF.

The CDR3 loop is CSTREETQYF. The CDR3 coding sequence is TGCAGCACACGAGAGGAGACCCAGTACTTC. V gene TRBV29-1 combines with J gene TRBJ2-5; D unclear. CDR1 is SQVTM and CDR2 is ANQGSEA in the germline V gene. This CDR3 comprises 10 residues. Trimming stripped 8 bases from V and 5 bases from J, with 9 bases between.

This clonotype was detected many times. The chain carries TRBV7-2 and TRBJ1-1, with D unresolved. CDR1 and CDR2 from the germline V gene are SGHTA and FQGNSA. This CDR3 spans 16 amino acids. Trimming shortened V by 6 bases and J by 7 bases, and 24 bases separated the two germline ends. CDR3 DNA: TGTGCCAGCAGTTTTCATCAACAGCCCACCAAATTTGAAGCTTTCTTT. Translated, it gives CASSFHQQPTKFEAFF.

V gene TRBV2 combines with J gene TRBJ1-4; 7 bases map to TRBD1. The CDR3 runs to 13 residues. Germline V gene sequence: CDR1 SNHLY, CDR2 FYNNEI. Unmatched junction bases numbered 6, after V lost 7 bases and J lost 7 bases. DNA for the CDR3: TGTGCCAGCACCCCGGGACAGAGTGAAAAACTGTTTTTT. Its translation: CASTPGQSEKLFF.